Following are 25 T cell receptor beta chains from one sample sequenced in a study of shared clonotypes between healthy human individuals. Naive CD8 isolation took CD45RO-negative cells positively selected for CCR7 and excluded terminally differentiated effector memory CD45RA+ cells. The data were produced by immunoSEQ multiplex PCR, yet TCRdb's version contains in-frame clones alone and is incomplete. The sample has about 1,900,000 clones; approximately 95% are singletons. Sequenced: naive CD8+ T cells sorted from blood. The source is a man between 18 and 35 years old in good health.

Concerning this clone itself: The sample carries other DNA sequences with the same CDR3. CDR3 in DNA: TGTGCCAGCAGCCCGGGACAGGGGTACGAGCAGTACTTC. Translating gives CASSPGQGYEQYF. This chain connects TRBV7-8 to TRBJ2-7, with 10 bases lining up with TRBD1. Germline values: CDR1 SGHVS, CDR2 FQNEAQ. V dropped 5 bases and J dropped 4; count of bases not matched to a gene: 2. CDR3 size: 13 residues.

The CDR3 loop reads CASTVLLGVQTDTQYF. DNA of the CDR3: TGTGCCAGCACGGTGCTCCTAGGGGTTCAGACAGATACGCAGTATTTT. V gene TRBV7-8 combines with J gene TRBJ2-3; tentative D call: TRBD1 (5 bases). Germline V gene data show CDR1 as SGHVS and CDR2 as FQNEAQ. CDR3 length equals 16 residues. V was trimmed by 7 bases and J by 3 bases, leaving 20 bases between them.

The chain has TRBV9 and TRBJ1-2; TRBD1 matches 7 bases. This CDR3 region has 17 residues. CDR1 SGDLS and CDR2 YYNGEE come from the germline V gene. J was trimmed by 3 bases and V by 0 bases; bases with no gene match: 11. In DNA, the CDR3 is TGTGCCAGCAGCGTAGCCCCCGACAGGGTAGACGACTATGGCTACACCTTC. As protein: CASSVAPDRVDDYGYTF.

A note on this clone: Other nucleotide sequences from this sample produce the same CDR3. The chain has TRBV15 and TRBJ2-3; 12 bases are shared with TRBD2. This CDR3 has 16 amino acids. J lost 0 bases, V lost 5 bases, and 3 bases had no gene match. CDR1 and CDR2 from the germline V gene are LNHNV and YYDKDF (reference sequence). The CDR3 DNA sequence: TGTGCCACCAGCGGAGGGACTAGCGGGAGCACAGATACGCAGTATTTT. Its translation: CATSGGTSGSTDTQYF.

This clone occurred a few times. The rearrangement links TRBV10-3 to TRBJ1-5; maybe TRBD1 (6 bases). This CDR3 has 13 amino acids. V lost 7 bases and J 6 bases, leaving 13 bases between the germline ends. Germline V lookup: CDR1 ENHRY, CDR2 SYGVKD. DNA of the CDR3: TGTGCCATCATGGAGGGGGGCGGTCAGCCCCAGCATTTT. This gives the protein CAIMEGGGQPQHF.

This sequence joins TRBV7-2 and TRBJ1-2; D gene ambiguous. Germline V gives CDR1 SGHTA, CDR2 FQGNSA. The CDR3 extends over 15 amino acids. Deletions cut 0 bases from V and 0 bases from J, with 8 bases between. CDR3 in DNA: TGTGCCAGCAGCTTAGCGCCAGGCGCTAACTATGGCTACACCTTC. Encoded protein: CASSLAPGANYGYTF.

The chain couples TRBV4-3 to TRBJ2-7; perhaps D is TRBD1 or TRBD2 (5 bases each). The CDR3 loop spans 15 amino acids. Germline values: CDR1 LGHNA, CDR2 YSLEER. Trimming left V 0 bases short and J 3 bases short, with 12 bases between. This CDR3 is CASSQEWGSGYEQYF. CDR3 DNA sequence: TGCGCCAGCAGCCAAGAATGGGGGAGTGGCTACGAGCAGTACTTC.

The gene calls are TRBV6-1 and TRBJ2-7, with TRBD2 as a possible D gene (5 bases). The CDR3 loop spans 13 amino acids. V was shortened by 2 bases and J by 6 bases, with 11 bases between the two germline ends. CDR1 and CDR2 (germline): MNHNS, SASEGT. In nucleotides, the CDR3 is TGTGCCAGCAGTGAAAGGACTCGAGGCGAGCAGTACTTC. It yields the protein CASSERTRGEQYF.

The rearrangement uses TRBV7-6 and TRBJ2-2; the D gene is possibly TRBD2 (5 bases). The CDR3 is made up of 14 amino acids. Per germline, CDR1 SGHVS and CDR2 FNYEAQ. V was pared by 5 bases and J by 4 bases, with 11 bases between. CDR3 coding DNA: TGTGCCAGCAGCCAACTAGTCTCCACCGGGGAGCTGTTTTTT. Its translation is CASSQLVSTGELFF. Drawing the rest from reference TRBV7-6 and TRBJ2-2, the complete variable domain is GAGVSQSPRYKVTKRGQDVALRCDPISGHVSLYWYRQALGQGPEFLTYFNYEAQQDKSGLPNDRFSAERPEGSISTLTIQRTEQRDSAMYRCASSQLVSTGELFFGEGSRLTVL.

V is TRBV7-9 and J is TRBJ2-1; 8 bases are shared with TRBD2. This CDR3 region has 11 residues. The ends lost 5 bases at V and 12 bases at J; junction bases unmatched: 3. The germline CDR1 and CDR2 sequences are SEHNR and FQNEAQ (reference sequence). In DNA form, the CDR3 reads TGTGCCAGCAGCGATCGGGAGGGGCAGTTCTTC. Amino acid sequence: CASSDREGQFF.

This chain joins TRBV27 and TRBJ2-1; 9 bases map to TRBD2. The trim removed 4 bases at V and 4 bases at J, leaving 8 bases unmatched. Germline loops: CDR1 MNHEY, CDR2 SMNVEV (reference sequence). This CDR3 contains 16 residues. The CDR3 protein is CASSSPLAGEYNEQFF. CDR3 nucleotides: TGTGCCAGCAGTTCACCGTTAGCGGGAGAGTACAATGAGCAGTTCTTC.

The rearrangement uses TRBV7-3 and TRBJ2-2; D perhaps matches TRBD2 (6 bases). V was cut by 2 bases and J by 3 bases, with 10 bases left in between. From germline, CDR1 is SGHTA and CDR2 FQGTGA. The CDR3 is made up of 15 amino acids. The CDR3, as DNA: TGTGCCAGCAGCTTAGGAGGGGAGGACACCGGGGAGCTGTTTTTT. Translating gives CASSLGGEDTGELFF.

The rearrangement joins TRBV30 to TRBJ2-1; no clear D. V was trimmed by 0 bases and J by 9 bases, leaving 3 bases between them. Germline V gives CDR1 GTSNPN, CDR2 SVGIG (reference sequence). There are 10 residues in the CDR3. The CDR3 DNA is TGTGCCTGGAGTGTACTTGAGCAGTTCTTC. Translated, it gives CAWSVLEQFF.

The chain joins TRBV9 to TRBJ2-5; perhaps TRBD1 as D (6 bases). There are 15 residues in the CDR3. V lost 3 bases and J lost 1, with 13 bases in between. The germline V gene encodes CDR1 SGDLS and CDR2 YYNGEE. The CDR3 loop is CASSAPGDIQETQYF. CDR3 bases: TGTGCCAGCAGCGCCCCCGGGGACATCCAAGAGACCCAGTACTTC.

The V gene is TRBV29-1, the J gene TRBJ2-7; TRBD2 aligns across 7 bases. After removal of 5 bases from V and 0 bases from J, the junction contained 4 bases not matched to a gene. Germline V lookup: CDR1 SQVTM, CDR2 ANQGSEA. The CDR3 is 13 residues long. The CDR3 is CSVQAGSSYEQYF. The CDR3 DNA sequence: TGCAGCGTTCAAGCGGGGTCCTCCTACGAGCAGTACTTC.

The V call is TRBV11-2, the J call TRBJ2-3; tentative D call: TRBD1 (5 bases). Germline CDR1 SGHAT, CDR2 FQNNGV. The V and J ends lost 5 bases and 4 bases respectively, with 16 bases between them. The CDR3 loop spans 15 amino acids. DNA for the CDR3: TGTGCCAGCAGCCTGGGTCAGGGTGGTTCAGATACGCAGTATTTT. It codes for CASSLGQGGSDTQYF. The entire variable domain, with the rest obtained from reference TRBV11-2 and TRBJ2-3, is as follows: EAGVAQSPRYKIIEKRQSVAFWCNPISGHATLYWYQQILGQGPKLLIQFQNNGVVDDSQLPKDRFSAERLKGVDSTLKIQPAKLEDSAVYLCASSLGQGGSDTQYFGPGTRLTVL.

Comments on this clone: This specimen includes other DNA sequences encoding the same CDR3. V and J are TRBV27 and TRBJ2-3; 10 positions agree with TRBD2. Germline-derived CDR1 and CDR2 are MNHEY and SMNVEV (reference sequence). Trimming at V came to 2 bases and at J to 1 base, leaving 3 bases not matched to a gene. CDR3 length equals 16 residues. DNA of the CDR3: TGTGCCAGCAGTTTACTCGGGACTAGCGGCACAGATACGCAGTATTTT. This encodes CASSLLGTSGTDTQYF.

This rearrangement joins TRBV5-4 to TRBJ2-5; no clear D gene. CDR1 and CDR2 from the germline V gene are SGHNT and YYREEE (reference sequence). The CDR3 totals 15 residues. V shed 4 bases and J shed 2 bases, with 15 bases lying between them. The DNA for the CDR3 is TGTGCCAGCAGCCAATCGAAGCATTGGCAAGAGACCCAGTACTTC. Translating it yields CASSQSKHWQETQYF.

This clone has more than one count but fewer than ten. The chain has TRBV6-5 and TRBJ1-1; D remains unclear. Trimming took off 5 bases at V and 1 base at J, with 11 bases between the two ends. This CDR3 region has 14 residues. Germline V gene data show CDR1 as MNHEY and CDR2 as SVGAGI. The CDR3, as DNA: TGTGCCAGCAGTGGCACCAACACGAACACTGAAGCTTTCTTT. Its translation is CASSGTNTNTEAFF.

Remarks on this clone: Other DNA sequences from this sample encode an identical CDR3 as well. The chain employs TRBV7-9 and TRBJ1-1; D is perhaps TRBD1 (5 bases). The CDR3 is 13 residues long. Germline-derived CDR1 and CDR2 are SEHNR and FQNEAQ (reference sequence). Trimming pared 5 bases from V and 1 base from J, leaving 8 bases between. CDR3 nucleotides: TGTGCCAGCAGCCCTGGGGGGAACACTGAAGCTTTCTTT. Encoded protein: CASSPGGNTEAFF.

The genes are TRBV2 and TRBJ1-2, with 11 bases identical to TRBD1. This CDR3 comprises 13 residues. The V segment lost 6 bases and the J segment 7 bases; nucleotides outside the gene matches: 4. Germline-derived CDR1 and CDR2 are SNHLY and FYNNEI. This chain's CDR3 is CASRGQGAGGYTF. CDR3 nucleotide sequence: TGTGCCAGCAGAGGACAGGGGGCAGGTGGCTACACCTTC.

The chain uses TRBV9 and TRBJ1-1; weak D call: TRBD1 (5 bases). This CDR3 is built from 13 residues. CDR1 SGDLS and CDR2 YYNGEE come from the germline V gene. The V end was cut by 4 bases, the J end by 5 bases, with 12 bases between. The CDR3 is CASSPDSGTEAFF. CDR3 DNA: TGTGCCAGCAGCCCTGACAGTGGTACTGAAGCTTTCTTT.

V gene TRBV11-2 combines with J gene TRBJ2-7; 9 bases match TRBD1. Unmatched junction bases numbered 5, after V lost 7 bases and J lost 4 bases. The CDR3 contains 13 residues. The germline V gene encodes CDR1 SGHAT and CDR2 FQNNGV. In DNA, the CDR3 is TGTGCCAGCACGCCGGGACAGGGTTACGAGCAGTACTTC. Its protein is CASTPGQGYEQYF.

This chain uses TRBV9 with TRBJ1-1, with D hard to call. Trimming left V 4 bases short and J 13 bases short, with 17 bases between. The CDR3 sequence is 12 residues long. Germline CDR1 is SGDLS and CDR2 is YYNGEE. Written as DNA, the CDR3 is TGTGCCAGCAGCCCCTTCTCCGGGGAGGTTTTCTTT. It yields the protein CASSPFSGEVFF.

The CDR3 protein is CASSLDATSGNTIYF. DNA of the CDR3: TGCGCCAGCAGCTTGGACGCAACCTCTGGAAACACCATATATTTT. The chain couples TRBV4-1 to TRBJ1-3; D is unresolved. Germline V lookup: CDR1 MGHRA, CDR2 YSYEKL. The CDR3 spans 15 residues. The ends were cut back, 5 bases at V and 0 bases at J, with 11 bases in the middle.